These 11 T cell receptor beta chains were all obtained from the same sample, sequenced in a study of blood T cell repertoires in COVID-19 (dated by TCRdb to 2020 to 2021). Receptor libraries were prepared by the immunoSEQ multiplex PCR assay. This immuneACCESS table, as held by TCRdb, lists in-frame sequences with V and J called but not all clones. Of the missing ones, under half trace to an unresolved V gene in checked studies; the others have no known cause. A total of fewer than 450,000 clones appear in this sample, less than 95% of them only once. The leading ten clones occupy 0.6% to 0.7% of the sample. Source material: PBMCs or T cells enriched from blood (not recorded which). These receptors were taken from a man younger than 30 who had recovered from COVID-19.

The rearrangement joins TRBV7-3 to TRBJ2-5, with 7 nucleotides matching TRBD1. Germline V gene data show CDR1 as SGHTA and CDR2 as FQGTGA. The CDR3 totals 14 residues. V shed 6 bases, J shed 5 bases, and the junction held 9 bases outside the gene matches. The CDR3 nucleotides read TGTGCCAGCAGTTACCGGACAGGTTGTGAGACCCAGTACTTC. It yields the protein CASSYRTGCETQYF. The entire variable domain, with the rest obtained from reference TRBV7-3 and TRBJ2-5, is as follows: GAGVSQTPSNKVTEKGKYVELRCDPISGHTALYWYRQSLGQGPEFLIYFQGTGAADDSGLPNDRFFAVRPEGSVSTLKIQRTERGDSAVYLCASSYRTGCETQYFGPGTRLLVL.

The chain uses TRBV5-1 and TRBJ2-1, with D perhaps matching TRBD2 (6 bases). This CDR3 is 13 amino acids long. CDR1 is SGHRS, CDR2 YFSETQ, per germline. V was pared by 1 base and J by 10 bases, with 12 bases between. CDR3 DNA: TGCGCCAGCAGCTTGCGGAGGGGCGACGAGCAGTTCTTC. Translation: CASSLRRGDEQFF.

This clone was seen a few times. V and J are TRBV27 and TRBJ1-1; 7 bases map to TRBD1. The length of the CDR3 is 14 residues. Germline trimming cut 3 bases from V and 6 bases from J; bases unmatched to any gene: 7. Germline assignment: CDR1 MNHEY and CDR2 SMNVEV (reference sequence). The CDR3 nucleotides read TGTGCCAGCAGTTTCCGGGACAGAGGATCTGAAGCTTTCTTT. It is translated as CASSFRDRGSEAFF.

This clone was recorded once. Distinct nucleotide sequences in the sample also encode this CDR3. The rearrangement links TRBV27 to TRBJ2-7; no firm D call. The V gene lost 2 bases and the J gene lost 1 base, with 9 bases spanning the gap. Germline CDR1 reads MNHEY; CDR2 reads SMNVEV (reference sequence). This CDR3 spans 14 amino acids. The CDR3 DNA reads as TGTGCCAGCAGTTTAAGCCCCGGGTCCTACGAGCAGTACTTC. This translates into CASSLSPGSYEQYF.

The rearrangement links TRBV19 to TRBJ1-3; D is perhaps TRBD1 (6 bases). CDR3 length: 15 residues. The germline gives CDR1 LNHDA, CDR2 SQIVND (reference sequence). The V end was cut by 3 bases, the J end by 4 bases, with 13 bases between. This CDR3 reads CASSMLDRRGNTIYF. CDR3 in DNA: TGTGCCAGTAGTATGTTGGACAGAAGAGGAAACACCATATATTTT. Full variable domain (remainder filled in from reference TRBV19 and TRBJ1-3): DGGITQSPKYLFRKEGQNVTLSCEQNLNHDAMYWYRQDPGQGLRLIYYSQIVNDFQKGDIAEGYSVSREKKESFPLTVTSAQKNPTAFYLCASSMLDRRGNTIYFGEGSWLTVV.

This clone appeared once. The germline gene is not matched at one end of the junction; a read error may be the cause. The rearrangement links TRBV5-1 to TRBJ2-7, with D hard to call. CDR3 length equals 12 residues. Germline loops: CDR1 SGHRS, CDR2 YFSETQ. The CDR3 here is CANSHHTGEQYF. In DNA form, the CDR3 reads TGCGCCAACAGCCACCATACGGGCGAGCAGTACTTC.

The CDR3 DNA follows: TGTGCCAGCAGCGTAGTCTCAGGGGGAGGCACCGGGGAGCTGTTTTTT. Its protein is CASSVVSGGGTGELFF. V and J are TRBV9 and TRBJ2-2; D is possibly TRBD1 (7 bases). This CDR3 is built from 16 residues. Deletions cut 0 bases from V and 4 bases from J, with 13 bases between. Germline loops: CDR1 SGDLS, CDR2 YYNGEE.

The chain uses TRBV6-1 and TRBJ2-3; D unresolved. CDR1 is MNHNS, CDR2 SASEGT, per germline. The CDR3 runs to 12 residues. V lost 3 bases and J 7 bases, leaving 8 bases between the germline ends. The CDR3 spells CASSDSANTQYF. In DNA, the CDR3 is TGTGCCAGCAGTGATAGTGCGAATACGCAGTATTTT.

This clone is a singleton in its sample. The rearrangement links TRBV25-1 to TRBJ2-7; 7 bases agree with TRBD2. Unmatched junction bases numbered 12, after V lost 4 bases and J lost 3 bases. The CDR3 contains 16 residues. Germline V gene data show CDR1 as MGHDK and CDR2 as SYGVNS. CDR3: CASSARPGLPYYEQYF. In DNA form, the CDR3 reads TGTGCCAGCAGTGCCCGTCCGGGACTACCCTACTACGAGCAGTACTTC.

This rearrangement joins TRBV11-2 to TRBJ1-1; 8 nucleotides line up with TRBD1. With V trimmed by 3 bases and J by 6 bases, 0 bases remained unmatched. This CDR3 has 12 amino acids. Germline V gives CDR1 SGHAT, CDR2 FQNNGV. The chain's CDR3 is CASSLTGAEAFF. DNA for the CDR3: TGTGCCAGCAGCTTGACAGGGGCTGAAGCTTTCTTT.

This clone was observed once. The chain recombines TRBV5-4 with TRBJ2-2; maybe TRBD1 (6 bases). Germline CDR1 is SGHNT and CDR2 is YYREEE (reference sequence). The CDR3 has 18 amino acids. The CDR3 nucleotides are TGTGTATTTAAGGGGTATCAACAGGGCGTCGGGAACACCGGGGAGCTGTTTTTT. Translated, it gives CVFKGYQQGVGNTGELFF.